This T cell receptor beta chain was sequenced in a study of T cells in Graves' hyperthyroidism and ophthalmopathy. Points from the study as a whole: Also found in blood were most expanded thyroid clonotypes above 0.001.

At least ten counts were recorded for this clonotype. Its target is unknown. Ophthalmopathy patients all had a Clinical Activity Score of at least 3, a NOSPECS grade of at least 4 and disease under 3 months old. Patients showing uncontrolled infection, other autoimmune disease, pregnancy or lactation were ineligible. Clinicians diagnosed patients from clinical symptoms, serum thyroxine and TRAb, thyroid ultrasound and orbital computed tomography. From RNA transcripts, TCR beta CDR3 regions were amplified. The study used the HTBI primer set for a first-round RT-PCR of the TCR CDR3. TCRdb reprocessed the multiplex PCR reads via MiXCR and lists one record per CDR3 protein. In the table there are around 290,000 distinct CDR3 sequences, about 18% of which are singletons. The germline CDR1 and CDR2 sequences are KGHDR and SFDVKD. The CDR3 spans 11 residues. With 2 bases removed from V and 9 bases from J, the gap between germline ends came to 6 bases.

The chain carries TRBV24-1 and TRBJ2-5; D ambiguous. This receptor was identified in a woman aged 60-75 years with Graves' ophthalmopathy. Sequencing was performed on blood. The DNA of the CDR3 is TGTGCCACCAGTGATTCGGAAGCCCAGTACTTC. Translating it yields CATSDSEAQYF.